These T cell receptor beta chains were read from a single sample in a study of cytomegalovirus exposure and HLA in healthy donors. Data came from immunoSEQ multiplex PCR; TCRdb stores just in-frame clones and leaves some out. The profile shows some 220,000 clones, 70% to 90% of them singletons. The specimen was PBMCs. Receptors were obtained from a girl under 10 years old in good health and CMV-seronegative. The CDR3 runs from the conserved cysteine through the conserved F or W. Each record gives: CDR3 protein, CDR3 DNA, clone size, CDR3 length, V gene, D gene, J gene. The D gene is left open where the match is weak. Not every row has a clone size; where given, it reads once, few, many or a size class.

CDR3 protein: CASSLTGNNYEQYF
CDR3 DNA: TGTGCCAGCAGCTTGACAGGGAACAACTACGAGCAGTACTTC
clone size: once
CDR3 length: 14
V gene: TRBV5-5
D gene: NA
J gene: TRBJ2-7

CDR3 protein: CASNSRGVHMNTEAFF
CDR3 DNA: TGTGCCAGCAACTCCAGGGGAGTCCACATGAACACTGAAGCTTTCTTT
clone size: once
CDR3 length: 16
V gene: TRBV7-9
D gene: NA
J gene: TRBJ1-1

CDR3 protein: CASSARPTGQPQHF
CDR3 DNA: TGTGCCAGCAGCGCAAGACCGACAGGTCAGCCCCAGCATTTT
clone size: once
CDR3 length: 14
V gene: TRBV9
D gene: NA
J gene: TRBJ1-5

CDR3 protein: CASVKGTGISYEQYF
CDR3 DNA: TGTGCCAGCGTCAAAGGGACAGGAATCTCCTACGAGCAGTACTTC
clone size: NA
CDR3 length: 15
V gene: TRBV6-1
D gene: TRBD1
J gene: TRBJ2-7

CDR3 protein: CASRFETGDGYTF
CDR3 DNA: TGTGCCAGCAGATTTGAGACAGGGGATGGCTACACCTTC
clone size: NA
CDR3 length: 13
V gene: TRBV2
D gene: TRBD1
J gene: TRBJ1-2

CDR3 protein: CASSFQDSSYNEQFF
CDR3 DNA: TGTGCCAGCAGCTTCCAAGACAGCTCCTACAATGAGCAGTTCTTC
clone size: NA
CDR3 length: 15
V gene: TRBV7-7
D gene: NA
J gene: TRBJ2-1

CDR3 protein: CASSLGAAYGYTF
CDR3 DNA: TGTGCCAGCAGTTTGGGGGCAGCTTATGGCTACACCTTC
clone size: NA
CDR3 length: 13
V gene: TRBV28
D gene: NA
J gene: TRBJ1-2

CDR3 protein: CASGDTHNEQFF
CDR3 DNA: TGCGCCAGCGGAGATACGCACAATGAGCAGTTCTTC
clone size: few
CDR3 length: 12
V gene: TRBV5-1
D gene: NA
J gene: TRBJ2-1

CDR3 protein: CASSVAASSYEQYF
CDR3 DNA: TGTGCCAGCAGCGTAGCGGCTAGCTCCTACGAGCAGTACTTC
clone size: NA
CDR3 length: 14
V gene: TRBV9
D gene: NA
J gene: TRBJ2-7

CDR3 protein: CASSDHRGSPLHF
CDR3 DNA: TGTGCCAGCAGCGATCACAGGGGATCACCCCTCCACTTT
clone size: NA
CDR3 length: 13
V gene: TRBV9
D gene: TRBD1
J gene: TRBJ1-6

CDR3 protein: CASSVGSRGSGGQETQYF
CDR3 DNA: TGTGCCAGCAGCGTAGGCTCTCGGGGTAGCGGGGGGCAAGAGACCCAGTACTTC
clone size: NA
CDR3 length: 18
V gene: TRBV9
D gene: TRBD2
J gene: TRBJ2-5

CDR3 protein: CASSLTGVSYNEQFF
CDR3 DNA: TGTGCCAGCAGCTTAACAGGGGTCTCCTACAATGAGCAGTTCTTC
clone size: NA
CDR3 length: 15
V gene: TRBV7-9
D gene: TRBD1
J gene: TRBJ2-1

CDR3 protein: CASSLNRNEQYF
CDR3 DNA: TGCGCCAGCAGCTTAAACAGGAACGAGCAGTACTTC
clone size: few
CDR3 length: 12
V gene: TRBV5-1
D gene: NA
J gene: TRBJ2-7

CDR3 protein: CASSLADRGNYGYTF
CDR3 DNA: TGCGCCAGCAGCTTGGCCGACAGGGGAAACTATGGCTACACCTTC
clone size: few
CDR3 length: 15
V gene: TRBV5-1
D gene: TRBD1
J gene: TRBJ1-2

CDR3 protein: CASSGGQSSTDTQYF
CDR3 DNA: TGCGCCAGCAGCGGAGGACAGTCTAGCACAGATACGCAGTATTTT
clone size: NA
CDR3 length: 15
V gene: TRBV5-1
D gene: NA
J gene: TRBJ2-3

CDR3 protein: CASSLPVGGYEQYF
CDR3 DNA: TGTGCCAGCAGCTTACCCGTCGGGGGCTACGAGCAGTACTTC
clone size: NA
CDR3 length: 14
V gene: TRBV7-8
D gene: NA
J gene: TRBJ2-7

CDR3 protein: CASSATSGGYNEQFF
CDR3 DNA: TGTGCCAGCAGTGCGACTAGCGGGGGCTACAATGAGCAGTTCTTC
clone size: NA
CDR3 length: 15
V gene: TRBV5-5
D gene: TRBD2
J gene: TRBJ2-1

CDR3 protein: CASSSSTGGSSYNSPLHF
CDR3 DNA: TGTGCCAGCAGCTCGTCAACAGGGGGAAGTTCCTATAATTCACCCCTCCACTTT
clone size: NA
CDR3 length: 18
V gene: TRBV7-9
D gene: TRBD1
J gene: TRBJ1-6

CDR3 protein: CASSPFSAGNTEAFF
CDR3 DNA: TGTGCCAGCAGTCCTTTCTCGGCGGGAAACACTGAAGCTTTCTTT
clone size: NA
CDR3 length: 15
V gene: TRBV27
D gene: NA
J gene: TRBJ1-1

CDR3 protein: CASSYPSPGENSPLHF
CDR3 DNA: TGTGCCAGCAGTTACCCCTCCCCGGGTGAAAATTCACCCCTCCACTTT
clone size: NA
CDR3 length: 16
V gene: TRBV6-6
D gene: NA
J gene: TRBJ1-6

CDR3 protein: CASSLDASRGYEQYF
CDR3 DNA: TGTGCCAGCAGCTTAGATGCATCCAGGGGATACGAGCAGTACTTC
clone size: NA
CDR3 length: 15
V gene: TRBV11-2
D gene: NA
J gene: TRBJ2-7

CDR3 protein: CASSKLGQGNSPLHF
CDR3 DNA: TGTGCCAGCAGCAAACTGGGACAGGGGAATTCACCCCTCCACTTT
clone size: once
CDR3 length: 15
V gene: TRBV21-1
D gene: NA
J gene: TRBJ1-6

CDR3 protein: CASSLGLAGADTQYF
CDR3 DNA: TGCGCCAGCAGCTTGGGACTAGCGGGAGCAGATACGCAGTATTTT
clone size: NA
CDR3 length: 15
V gene: TRBV5-1
D gene: TRBD2
J gene: TRBJ2-3

CDR3 protein: CASSLFGQGYEQYF
CDR3 DNA: TGTGCCAGCAGCTTATTTGGGCAGGGCTACGAGCAGTACTTC
clone size: NA
CDR3 length: 14
V gene: TRBV11-3
D gene: NA
J gene: TRBJ2-7

CDR3 protein: CASSAQFANTGELFF
CDR3 DNA: TGTGCCAGCAGTGCCCAGTTCGCGAACACCGGGGAGCTGTTTTTT
clone size: NA
CDR3 length: 15
V gene: TRBV2
D gene: NA
J gene: TRBJ2-2

CDR3 protein: CASAKTSAPGTQYF
CDR3 DNA: TGTGCTAGTGCCAAGACTAGCGCCCCGGGGACCCAGTACTTC
clone size: NA
CDR3 length: 14
V gene: TRBV12-5
D gene: TRBD2
J gene: TRBJ2-5

CDR3 protein: CASSGGFGELFF
CDR3 DNA: TGCGCCAGCAGCGGGGGGTTCGGGGAGCTGTTTTTT
clone size: few
CDR3 length: 12
V gene: TRBV5-1
D gene: NA
J gene: TRBJ2-2

CDR3 protein: CASSLAGQGVWDTQYF
CDR3 DNA: TGTGCCAGCAGCTTGGCGGGACAGGGAGTTTGGGATACGCAGTATTTT
clone size: NA
CDR3 length: 16
V gene: TRBV5-4
D gene: TRBD1
J gene: TRBJ2-3

CDR3 protein: CASSRDLTRSKDYGYTF
CDR3 DNA: TGTGCCAGCAGCAGGGATCTAACCCGTTCTAAGGACTATGGCTACACCTTC
clone size: NA
CDR3 length: 17
V gene: TRBV2
D gene: NA
J gene: TRBJ1-2

CDR3 protein: CASSYRGGSVREQFF
CDR3 DNA: TGTGCCAGCAGTTACCGCGGCGGGAGCGTCCGTGAGCAGTTCTTC
clone size: NA
CDR3 length: 15
V gene: TRBV6-6
D gene: TRBD2
J gene: TRBJ2-1

CDR3 protein: CASSGDRATYEQYF
CDR3 DNA: TGTGCCAGCAGCGGGGACAGGGCTACCTACGAGCAGTACTTC
clone size: NA
CDR3 length: 14
V gene: TRBV6-5
D gene: TRBD1
J gene: TRBJ2-7

CDR3 protein: CASSLGQGWYNEQFF
CDR3 DNA: TGTGCCAGCAGCTTAGGACAGGGATGGTACAATGAGCAGTTCTTC
clone size: NA
CDR3 length: 15
V gene: TRBV7-8
D gene: TRBD1
J gene: TRBJ2-1

CDR3 protein: CASRSQGSYTEAFF
CDR3 DNA: TGCGCCAGCAGATCACAGGGGTCGTACACTGAAGCTTTCTTT
clone size: NA
CDR3 length: 14
V gene: TRBV5-1
D gene: TRBD1
J gene: TRBJ1-1

CDR3 protein: CASSLPGGSNNEQFF
CDR3 DNA: TGTGCCAGCAGCTTGCCTGGCGGGTCGAACAATGAGCAGTTCTTC
clone size: NA
CDR3 length: 15
V gene: TRBV5-4
D gene: NA
J gene: TRBJ2-1

CDR3 protein: CASSYRGSSGNTIYF
CDR3 DNA: TGTGCCAGCAGTTACAGGGGAAGCTCTGGAAACACCATATATTTT
clone size: NA
CDR3 length: 15
V gene: TRBV6-5
D gene: NA
J gene: TRBJ1-3

CDR3 protein: CASSLAVLAGGIGTQYF
CDR3 DNA: TGTGCCAGCAGCTTAGCAGTCCTAGCGGGAGGGATCGGGACCCAGTACTTC
clone size: few
CDR3 length: 17
V gene: TRBV7-2
D gene: TRBD2
J gene: TRBJ2-5

CDR3 protein: CASSVGIPGQYYYEQYF
CDR3 DNA: TGTGCCAGCAGTGTCGGAATACCGGGACAGTACTACTACGAGCAGTACTTC
clone size: NA
CDR3 length: 17
V gene: TRBV27
D gene: TRBD1
J gene: TRBJ2-7

CDR3 protein: CASSLQGPSTEAFF
CDR3 DNA: TGTGCCAGCAGCTTACAGGGTCCGAGCACTGAAGCTTTCTTT
clone size: NA
CDR3 length: 14
V gene: TRBV5-5
D gene: NA
J gene: TRBJ1-1

CDR3 protein: CASSLGLAGVSGREGTQYF
CDR3 DNA: TGCGCCAGCAGCTTAGGGCTAGCGGGAGTCTCGGGGAGAGAGGGTACGCAGTATTTT
clone size: NA
CDR3 length: 19
V gene: TRBV5-1
D gene: TRBD2
J gene: TRBJ2-3

CDR3 protein: CASSLSPWTAMNTEAFF
CDR3 DNA: TGTGCCAGCTCCCTATCCCCTTGGACAGCCATGAACACTGAAGCTTTCTTT
clone size: NA
CDR3 length: 17
V gene: TRBV7-9
D gene: NA
J gene: TRBJ1-1

CDR3 protein: CASSQVAGGPSYEQYF
CDR3 DNA: TGCGCCAGCAGCCAAGTCGCAGGGGGACCCTCCTACGAGCAGTACTTC
clone size: NA
CDR3 length: 16
V gene: TRBV4-1
D gene: TRBD1
J gene: TRBJ2-7

CDR3 protein: CASSFRGLAGPADTQYF
CDR3 DNA: TGTGCCAGCAGTTTCCGGGGACTAGCGGGGCCCGCAGATACGCAGTATTTT
clone size: NA
CDR3 length: 17
V gene: TRBV27
D gene: TRBD2
J gene: TRBJ2-3

CDR3 protein: CASSLSTGETQYF
CDR3 DNA: TGTGCCAGCAGCTTATCGACAGGAGAGACCCAGTACTTC
clone size: NA
CDR3 length: 13
V gene: TRBV7-7
D gene: NA
J gene: TRBJ2-5

CDR3 protein: CASSSGGWTEAFF
CDR3 DNA: TGTGCCAGCAGTTCAGGAGGTTGGACTGAAGCTTTCTTT
clone size: NA
CDR3 length: 13
V gene: TRBV25-1
D gene: NA
J gene: TRBJ1-1

CDR3 protein: CASSLDRGKSYNEQFF
CDR3 DNA: TGTGCCAGCAGCTTAGATCGGGGGAAGTCCTACAATGAGCAGTTCTTC
clone size: NA
CDR3 length: 16
V gene: TRBV11-2
D gene: NA
J gene: TRBJ2-1

CDR3 protein: CASSLEPTLYGYTF
CDR3 DNA: TGTGCCAGCAGCTTAGAACCAACTCTCTATGGCTACACCTTC
clone size: NA
CDR3 length: 14
V gene: TRBV7-9
D gene: NA
J gene: TRBJ1-2

CDR3 protein: CASSHPGQSYEQYF
CDR3 DNA: TGCGCCAGCAGCCACCCAGGACAGTCCTACGAGCAGTACTTC
clone size: NA
CDR3 length: 14
V gene: TRBV4-1
D gene: NA
J gene: TRBJ2-7

CDR3 protein: CASRSAGSSPLHF
CDR3 DNA: TGCGCCAGCAGGAGTGCCGGTAGTTCACCCCTCCACTTT
clone size: NA
CDR3 length: 13
V gene: TRBV10-2
D gene: NA
J gene: TRBJ1-6